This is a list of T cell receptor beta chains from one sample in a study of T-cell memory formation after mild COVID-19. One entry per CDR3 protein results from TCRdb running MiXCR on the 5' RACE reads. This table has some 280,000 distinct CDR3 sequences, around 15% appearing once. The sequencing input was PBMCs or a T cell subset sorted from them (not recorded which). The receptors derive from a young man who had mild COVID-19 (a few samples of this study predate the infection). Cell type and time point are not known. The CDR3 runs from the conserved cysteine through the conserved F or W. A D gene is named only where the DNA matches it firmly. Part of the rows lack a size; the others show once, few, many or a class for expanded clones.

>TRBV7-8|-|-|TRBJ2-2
CASSLALPGNTGELFF
TGTGCCAGCAGCTTAGCGCTGCCAGGGAACACCGGGGAGCTGTTTTTT
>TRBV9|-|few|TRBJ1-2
CASSAAPGMVNGYTF
TGTGCCAGCAGCGCTGCGCCGGGGATGGTAAATGGCTACACCTTC
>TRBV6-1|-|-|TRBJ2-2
CASSVPPTTVTGELFF
TGTGCCAGCAGTGTCCCCCCTACCACGGTCACCGGGGAGCTGTTTTTT
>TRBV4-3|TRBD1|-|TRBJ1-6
CASSRDRNSPLHF
TGCGCCAGCAGCCGGGACAGAAATTCACCCCTCCACTTT
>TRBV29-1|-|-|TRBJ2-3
CSVEWQRADTQYF
TGCAGCGTTGAGTGGCAGAGGGCCGATACGCAGTATTTT
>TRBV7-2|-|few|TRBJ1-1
CASSLRRVDMNTEAFF
TGTGCCAGCAGTTTAAGGAGGGTCGATATGAACACTGAAGCTTTCTTT
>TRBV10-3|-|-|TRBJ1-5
CAISESGGPGQPQHF
TGTGCCATCAGTGAGTCAGGGGGGCCAGGTCAGCCCCAGCATTTT
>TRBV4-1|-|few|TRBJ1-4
CASSQDQQLEKLFF
TGCGCCAGCAGCCAAGATCAGCAGTTGGAAAAACTGTTTTTT
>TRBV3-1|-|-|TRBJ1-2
CASSQQGNGYTF
TGTGCCAGCAGCCAGCAGGGAAATGGCTACACCTTC
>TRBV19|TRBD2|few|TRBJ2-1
CASRNWEGTSHNEQFF
TGTGCCAGTAGGAACTGGGAGGGGACGAGTCACAATGAGCAGTTCTTC
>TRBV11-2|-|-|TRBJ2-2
CASSTRGGYTGELFF
TGTGCCAGCAGCACCAGGGGGGGATACACCGGGGAGCTGTTTTTT
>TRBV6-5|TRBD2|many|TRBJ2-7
CASSWGGYEQYF
TGTGCCAGCAGTTGGGGGGGCTACGAGCAGTACTTC
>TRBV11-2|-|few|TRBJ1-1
CASSLDRSDEAFF
TGTGCCAGCAGCTTAGATCGGTCGGATGAAGCTTTCTTT
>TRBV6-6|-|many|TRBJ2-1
CASSYSTYEQFF
TGTGCCAGCAGTTACTCGACCTATGAGCAGTTCTTC
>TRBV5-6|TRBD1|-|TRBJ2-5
CASSFFLDRGETQYF
TGTGCCAGCAGCTTCTTCCTAGACAGGGGGGAGACCCAGTACTTC
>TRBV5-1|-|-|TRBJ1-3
CASSYTGPSTGNTIYF
TGCGCCAGCAGCTATACAGGGCCGAGCACTGGAAACACCATATATTTT
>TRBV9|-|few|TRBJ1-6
CASSVAPGGYNSPLHF
TGTGCCAGCAGTGTGGCCCCGGGGGGCTATAATTCACCCCTCCACTTT
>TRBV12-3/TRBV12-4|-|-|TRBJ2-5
CASTTGFPETQYF
TGTGCCAGCACTACCGGTTTTCCAGAGACCCAGTACTTC
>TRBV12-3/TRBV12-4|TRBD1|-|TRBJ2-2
CASSLSHAGQGTGELFF
TGTGCCAGCAGTTTATCTCATGCCGGACAGGGGACCGGGGAGCTGTTTTTT
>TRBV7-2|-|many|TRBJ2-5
CASSLGISRDQETQYF
TGTGCCAGCAGCTTAGGAATAAGTCGGGATCAAGAGACCCAGTACTTC
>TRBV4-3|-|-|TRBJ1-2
CASSQGPAGRGGHYGYTF
TGCGCCAGCAGCCAAGGACCGGCCGGCCGGGGGGGCCACTATGGCTACACCTTC
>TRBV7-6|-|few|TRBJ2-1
CASSTGSSYNEQFF
TGTGCCAGCAGCACCGGGAGCTCCTACAATGAGCAGTTCTTC
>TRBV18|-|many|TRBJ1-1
CASSPGENTEAFF
TGTGCCAGCTCACCAGGGGAGAACACTGAAGCTTTCTTT
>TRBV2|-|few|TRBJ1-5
CASSPPDGHQPQHF
TGTGCCAGCAGTCCCCCCGACGGTCATCAGCCCCAGCATTTT
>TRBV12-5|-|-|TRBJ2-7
CASGRQAGEQYF
TGTGCTAGTGGGCGACAGGCGGGCGAGCAGTACTTC
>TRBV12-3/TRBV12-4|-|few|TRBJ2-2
CASSLGGVGTGELFF
TGTGCCAGCAGTTTGGGCGGGGTAGGAACCGGGGAGCTGTTTTTT
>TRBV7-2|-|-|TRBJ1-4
CASSFSGGLLYEKLFF
TGTGCCAGCAGCTTCTCCGGGGGGCTCCTCTATGAAAAACTGTTTTTT
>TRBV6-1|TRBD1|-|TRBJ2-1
CASNPGQVLVQFF
TGTGCCAGCAATCCGGGACAGGTACTAGTACAGTTCTTC
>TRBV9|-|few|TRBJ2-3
CASSVEPQYRGGTQYF
TGTGCCAGCAGCGTAGAGCCCCAGTATAGGGGGGGAACGCAGTATTTT
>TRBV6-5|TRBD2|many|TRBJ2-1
CASSYLTSGGSSYNEQFF
TGTGCCAGCAGTTACCTGACTAGCGGGGGAAGCTCCTACAATGAGCAGTTCTTC
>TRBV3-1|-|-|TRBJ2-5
CASSLTSGFLYEETQYF
TGTGCCAGCAGCCTCACCTCAGGGTTCCTGTACGAAGAGACCCAGTACTTC
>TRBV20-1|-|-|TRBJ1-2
CSASIILNYGYTF
TGCAGTGCTAGCATTATTCTTAACTATGGCTACACCTTC
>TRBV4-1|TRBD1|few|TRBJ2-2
CASTSKGAVGELFF
TGCGCCAGCACCTCCAAGGGGGCGGTCGGGGAGCTGTTTTTT